This T cell receptor (beta chain) was identified in a study of blood T cell repertoires in COVID-19. Turning to the study itself: The cDNA or gDNA used as material had been derived from T cells, B-cell-depleted T cells, or PBMCs.

The CDR3 has 14 residues. Germline V gives CDR1 SGHRS, CDR2 YFSETQ. V lost 2 bases, J lost 2 bases, and 9 bases lay in between. TCRdb's copy holds only in-frame clones and misses some; the assay was immunoSEQ multiplex PCR. This table has a few hundred thousand clones, 85% to 90% appearing once. This clonotype originated in an older woman with COVID-19, enrolled during active disease. The sample comprised peripheral blood. This chain links TRBV5-1 with TRBJ2-3; a weak D match, TRBD2 (5 bases). The chain's CDR3 is CASSFQRTTDTQYF. The CDR3 DNA is TGCGCCAGCAGCTTTCAGCGGACCACAGATACGCAGTATTTT.